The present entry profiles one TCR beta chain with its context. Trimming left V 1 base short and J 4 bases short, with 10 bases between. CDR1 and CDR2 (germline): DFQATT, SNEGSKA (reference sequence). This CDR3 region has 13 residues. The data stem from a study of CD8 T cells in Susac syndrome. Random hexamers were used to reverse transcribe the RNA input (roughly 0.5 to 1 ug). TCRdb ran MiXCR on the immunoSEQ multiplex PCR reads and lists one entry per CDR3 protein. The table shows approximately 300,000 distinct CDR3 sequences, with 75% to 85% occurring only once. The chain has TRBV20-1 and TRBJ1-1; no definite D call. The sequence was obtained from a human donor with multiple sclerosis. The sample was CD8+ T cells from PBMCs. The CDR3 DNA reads TGCAGTGCTAGAGTTGGGGTCCGCACTGAAGCTTTCTTT. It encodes CSARVGVRTEAFF.